The 27 T cell receptor beta chains given below trace back to one sample, sequenced in a study of radiotherapy plus CTLA-4 blockade in lung cancer. Clones were read by immunoSEQ multiplex PCR, and TCRdb kept only the in-frame ones, dropping some. The sample gives around 45,000 clones, approximately 79% of which show up once; roughly 7.6% is in the top ten. The source material was peripheral blood, sampled from a patient treated with radiotherapy plus ipilimumab. The receptors originated from a human donor with non-small cell lung cancer who had stable disease on radiotherapy plus ipilimumab.

The V and J genes are TRBV6-4 and TRBJ1-5, with D possibly matching TRBD1 (6 bases). The V end was cut by 4 bases, the J end by 7 bases, with 14 bases between. Germline lookup yields CDR1 MRHNA and CDR2 SNTAGT. This CDR3 has 14 amino acids. This CDR3 reads CASSAHPRGQPQHF. The CDR3 DNA reads as TGTGCCAGCAGTGCTCATCCGAGGGGGCAGCCCCAGCATTTT.

This clone was detected once. The rearrangement uses TRBV6-4 and TRBJ1-5; tentatively, D is TRBD1 (5 bases). The CDR3 contains 14 residues. Germline lookup yields CDR1 MRHNA and CDR2 SNTAGT. Trimming shortened V by 5 bases and J by 4 bases, and 12 bases separated the two germline ends. The CDR3 reads CASSREEGNQPQHF. CDR3 bases: TGTGCCAGCAGTCGGGAAGAGGGGAATCAGCCCCAGCATTTT.

V and J are TRBV6-1 and TRBJ1-1, with D uncertain. Trimming left V 3 bases short and J 1 base short, with 9 bases between. The CDR3 contains 14 residues. Germline CDR1 and CDR2: MNHNS and SASEGT. The CDR3 sequence: CASSDKGPNTEAFF. CDR3 sequence (DNA): TGTGCCAGCAGTGATAAGGGCCCGAACACTGAAGCTTTCTTT.

This chain connects TRBV5-1 to TRBJ1-4; 8 bases are a match to TRBD1. Germline CDR1 and CDR2: SGHRS and YFSETQ. The trim removed 0 bases at V and 5 bases at J, leaving 0 bases unmatched. This CDR3 spans 14 amino acids. The CDR3 nucleotides are TGCGCCAGCAGCTTGGGACAGGGGAATGAAAAACTGTTTTTT. Protein product: CASSLGQGNEKLFF.

This clone was seen a handful of times. The chain uses TRBV14 and TRBJ1-1; no clear D gene. Per germline, CDR1 SGHDN and CDR2 FVKESK. V was shortened by 5 bases and J by 1 base, with 14 bases between the two germline ends. The CDR3 covers 15 residues. This CDR3 reads CASSYTRTENTEAFF. CDR3 DNA sequence: TGTGCCAGCAGCTACACTAGAACAGAGAACACTGAAGCTTTCTTT.

This chain connects TRBV4-3 to TRBJ2-3, with 8 bases matching TRBD2. V lost 0 bases, J lost 0 bases, and 2 bases stayed unmatched. This CDR3 spans 16 amino acids. Looked up from germline, CDR1 is LGHNA and CDR2 is YSLEER. CDR3 bases: TGCGCCAGCAGCCAAGAAACTAGCGGAAGCACAGATACGCAGTATTTT. It codes for CASSQETSGSTDTQYF.

This chain links TRBV19 with TRBJ1-4; D gene ambiguous. Trimming removed 3 bases from V and 8 bases from J, with 10 bases in between. The CDR3 covers 13 residues. Germline loops: CDR1 LNHDA, CDR2 SQIVND (reference sequence). DNA for the CDR3: TGTGCCAGTAGTATGCCAAGGGCCGAAAAACTGTTTTTT. Translating gives CASSMPRAEKLFF.

This chain uses TRBV28 with TRBJ1-5; the match to TRBD1 covers 7 bases. The CDR3 sequence is 16 residues long. V trimming: 3 bases; J trimming: 4 bases; junction bases outside the gene matches: 9. From germline, CDR1 is MDHEN and CDR2 SYDVKM. CDR3 residues: CASSFTGAGLNQPQHF. The CDR3 DNA reads as TGTGCCAGCAGTTTCACAGGGGCTGGGTTGAATCAGCCCCAGCATTTT.

Written as DNA, the CDR3 is TGCGCCAGCAGCTGGACTGGAGCAGCCCGGGATACGCAGTATTTT. Residues: CASSWTGAARDTQYF. This chain uses TRBV5-1 with TRBJ2-3; TRBD2 is a possible D gene (5 bases). Trimming removed 3 bases from V and 6 bases from J, with 17 bases in between. The CDR3 has 15 residues. Germline CDR1 SGHRS, CDR2 YFSETQ.

The CDR3 nucleotides read TGTGCCAGCAGTTCCTGGGGGGTTGGGGATGGCTACACCTTC. Its protein product is CASSSWGVGDGYTF. This chain uses TRBV28 with TRBJ1-2; possible D gene TRBD1, 5 bases. V lost 4 bases and J lost 6, with 15 bases in between. Germline assignment: CDR1 MDHEN and CDR2 SYDVKM. The CDR3 is made up of 14 amino acids.

The rearrangement links TRBV9 to TRBJ1-3; no clear D gene. CDR1 SGDLS and CDR2 YYNGEE come from the germline V gene. Trimming removed 4 bases at V and 6 bases at J, with 14 bases between. The CDR3 totals 14 residues. The CDR3 reads CASSRAGLLNTIYF. The CDR3 region has the DNA TGTGCCAGCAGCCGCGCGGGTCTCCTAAACACCATATATTTT.

CDR3 amino acids: CASSEAPGIGTDTQYF. In DNA form, the CDR3 reads TGTGCCAGCAGTGAAGCGCCAGGGATCGGGACAGATACGCAGTATTTT. The chain uses TRBV2 and TRBJ2-3, with D perhaps matching TRBD1 (5 bases). There are 16 residues in the CDR3. CDR1 and CDR2 from the germline V gene are SNHLY and FYNNEI. V lost 0 bases and J lost 3, with 13 bases in between.

For the CDR3, the DNA is TGTGCCAGCAGACCTACTTCGTGGGGGGAGACCCAGTACTTC. Translating gives CASRPTSWGETQYF. This rearrangement joins TRBV27 to TRBJ2-5, with D perhaps assigned TRBD1 or TRBD2 (5 bases each). Germline CDR1 reads MNHEY; CDR2 reads SMNVEV (reference sequence). V lost 6 bases, J lost 5 bases, and 16 bases lay in between. The CDR3 loop spans 14 amino acids.

The sample holds a few counts of this clone. The V call is TRBV10-1, the J call TRBJ2-1; D possibly corresponds to TRBD1 (5 bases). This CDR3 contains 12 residues. V lost 7 bases and J lost 9, with 13 bases in between. Germline loops: CDR1 WNHNN, CDR2 SYGVQD (reference sequence). The CDR3 DNA reads TGCGCCAGCACCCAGGGTGATGGTGAGCAGTTCTTC. Translation gives CASTQGDGEQFF.

This clone appeared a few times. This chain joins TRBV9 and TRBJ2-1, with D tentatively TRBD1 (5 bases). The V and J ends lost 0 bases and 9 bases respectively, with 13 bases between them. Germline CDR1 is SGDLS and CDR2 is YYNGEE. The CDR3 spans 14 residues. CDR3 DNA sequence: TGTGCCAGCAGCGTAGCTAGGGGTTGGGGTGAGCAGTTCTTC. It is translated as CASSVARGWGEQFF. Full variable domain (rest looked up from reference TRBV9 and TRBJ2-1): DSGVTQTPKHLITATGQRVTLRCSPRSGDLSVYWYQQSLDQGLQFLIQYYNGEERAKGNILERFSAQQFPDLHSELNLSSLELGDSALYFCASSVARGWGEQFFGPGTRLTVL.

This clone is categorized as medium-sized. The V and J genes are TRBV10-2 and TRBJ1-2, with a weak D call TRBD1 (5 bases). In germline, CDR1 is WSHSY, CDR2 SAAADI. V lost 0 bases, J lost 6 bases, and 8 bases lay in between. The CDR3 loop spans 13 amino acids. CDR3: CASSESLGHGYTF. CDR3 bases: TGCGCCAGCAGTGAGTCCTTGGGGCATGGCTACACCTTC.

The chain combines TRBV27 with TRBJ2-1; possibly TRBD1 for D (6 bases). The CDR3 has 15 residues. V lost 6 bases, J lost 2 bases, and 14 bases lay in between. Germline-derived CDR1 and CDR2 are MNHEY and SMNVEV (reference sequence). The CDR3 here is CASRYRDTTYNEQFF. In DNA, the CDR3 is TGTGCCAGCAGATACCGGGACACCACCTACAATGAGCAGTTCTTC.

This chain connects TRBV10-2 to TRBJ1-1; D is unresolved. Germline-derived CDR1 and CDR2 are WSHSY and SAAADI. The CDR3 has 13 amino acids. V lost 8 bases to trimming and J lost 1 base, with 11 bases between them. The CDR3 loop reads CASLLAGNTEAFF. CDR3 nucleotide sequence: TGCGCCAGCCTTTTGGCTGGGAACACTGAAGCTTTCTTT.

This clone was counted a single time. The chain links TRBV27 to TRBJ1-1, with TRBD1 identical over 8 bases. The CDR3 extends over 12 amino acids. CDR1 and CDR2 (germline): MNHEY, SMNVEV (reference sequence). The trim removed 5 bases at V and 7 bases at J, leaving 3 bases unmatched. The CDR3 DNA follows: TGTGCCAGCAGTGCACAGGGGGTTGAAGCTTTCTTT. It translates to CASSAQGVEAFF.

This chain joins TRBV10-3 and TRBJ1-6; D unresolved. CDR1 ENHRY and CDR2 SYGVKD come from the germline V gene. The CDR3 spans 15 residues. Trimming removed 4 bases at V and 5 bases at J, with 12 bases between. The chain's CDR3 is CAISAVKPDNSPLHF. CDR3 sequence (DNA): TGTGCCATCAGTGCTGTGAAACCTGATAATTCACCCCTCCACTTT.

V and J are TRBV11-2 and TRBJ2-7, with D maybe TRBD1 (5 bases). V dropped 0 bases and J dropped 2 bases, with 8 bases sitting between them. The CDR3 runs to 14 residues. Per germline, CDR1 SGHAT and CDR2 FQNNGV. This chain's CDR3 is CASSLETAAYEQYF. In nucleotides, the CDR3 is TGTGCCAGCAGCTTAGAGACAGCAGCCTACGAGCAGTACTTC.

This clone was detected only once. V gene TRBV6-1 combines with J gene TRBJ2-5; tentatively, D is TRBD1 (6 bases). Trimming removed 6 bases from V and 8 bases from J, with 19 bases in between. The CDR3 contains 14 residues. In germline, CDR1 is MNHNS, CDR2 SASEGT. The CDR3 here is CASSLHRDQGTQYF. The CDR3 nucleotides read TGTGCCAGCAGCCTCCACAGGGACCAAGGTACCCAGTACTTC.

The rearrangement uses TRBV6-5 and TRBJ2-3, with 7 bases fitting TRBD2. J lost 4 bases, V lost 5 bases, and 3 bases had no gene match. This CDR3 has 13 amino acids. Germline CDR1 and CDR2: MNHEY and SVGAGI. The chain's CDR3 is CASSRTSADTQYF. In DNA form, the CDR3 reads TGTGCCAGCAGTCGTACTAGCGCAGATACGCAGTATTTT.

This clone was recorded once. V and J are TRBV4-3 and TRBJ2-3; TRBD1 or TRBD2 may be the D gene (5 bases each). Germline CDR1 is LGHNA and CDR2 is YSLEER. The V and J ends lost 0 bases and 0 bases respectively, with 16 bases between them. The CDR3 consists of 18 residues. DNA of the CDR3: TGCGCCAGCAGCCAAGATCCCCCGGGACCGCCTAGCACAGATACGCAGTATTTT. As protein: CASSQDPPGPPSTDTQYF.

The chain is built from TRBV6-5 and TRBJ1-6, with TRBD1 matching 9 bases. CDR1 and CDR2 (germline): MNHEY, SVGAGI. This CDR3 contains 15 residues. Losses at the gene ends were 2 bases for V and 7 bases for J; bases not matched to a gene: 3. The CDR3 DNA sequence: TGTGCCAGCAGTTACATACAGGGGGCCAATTCACCCCTCCACTTT. Translated, it gives CASSYIQGANSPLHF.

V usage is TRBV5-1 and J usage is TRBJ2-1; D possibly uses TRBD1 or TRBD2 (5 bases each). Germline loops: CDR1 SGHRS, CDR2 YFSETQ. Trimming removed 4 bases from V and 3 bases from J, with 11 bases in between. This CDR3 is built from 14 residues. The CDR3 is CASSPGRDYNEQFF. CDR3 DNA sequence: TGCGCCAGCAGCCCGGGACGAGACTACAATGAGCAGTTCTTC.

V and J are TRBV6-5 and TRBJ1-5, with 8 bases identical to TRBD1. The CDR3 runs 15 residues. Germline V gene lookup returns CDR1 MNHEY and CDR2 SVGAGI. Trimming removed 5 bases from V and 4 bases from J; junction bases left unmatched: 7. CDR3 residues: CASSRQGIENQPQHF. Written as DNA, the CDR3 is TGTGCCAGCAGTCGACAGGGGATAGAGAATCAGCCCCAGCATTTT.